The source of this T cell receptor (beta chain) is a study of human T cells and chemical hapten exposure. Study details: Patch tests put 0.01% DPC on the upper back, read at 6 days. Women made up most patients, who had alopecia areata, totalis or universalis.

TCRdb called the RACE reads again in MiXCR, with one record for every CDR3 protein. The sample records 180,000 or so distinct CDR3 sequences, around 15% being singletons. As to time point: patch test 1, 2 weeks after DPC sensitization. Indicated treatment: therapeutic diphenylcyclopropenone sensitization with weekly scalp DPC. Alopecia patients, 18 to 70 years old and DPC-suitable, served as donors. Germline-derived CDR1 and CDR2 are LGHDT and YNNKEL (reference sequence). Trimming removed 3 bases from V and 6 bases from J, with 6 bases in between. The CDR3 is 12 residues long. The source material was whole blood, sampled in connection with sensitization to the hapten diphenylcyclopropenone (DPC). This TCR came from a woman in her twenties or thirties with alopecia areata. Some clones in this sample may be carry-over from other donors' samples. The chain uses TRBV3-1 and TRBJ2-1; no firm D call. The CDR3 spells CASSQVLNEQFF. In DNA, the CDR3 is TGTGCCAGCAGCCAGGTCCTCAATGAGCAGTTCTTC.